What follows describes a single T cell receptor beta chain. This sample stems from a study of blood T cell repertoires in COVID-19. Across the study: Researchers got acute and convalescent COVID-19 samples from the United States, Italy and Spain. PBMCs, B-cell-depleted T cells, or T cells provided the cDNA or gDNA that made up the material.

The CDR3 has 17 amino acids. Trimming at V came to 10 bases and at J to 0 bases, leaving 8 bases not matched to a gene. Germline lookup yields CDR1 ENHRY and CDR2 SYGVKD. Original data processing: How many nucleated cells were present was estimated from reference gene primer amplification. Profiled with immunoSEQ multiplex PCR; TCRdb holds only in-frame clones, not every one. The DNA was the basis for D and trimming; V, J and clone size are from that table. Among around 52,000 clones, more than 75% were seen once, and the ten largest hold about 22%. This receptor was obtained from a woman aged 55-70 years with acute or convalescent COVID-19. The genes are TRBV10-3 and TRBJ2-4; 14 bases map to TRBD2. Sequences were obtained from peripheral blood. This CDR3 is CATSTSGGAGAKNIQYF. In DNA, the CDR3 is TGTGCCACCTCGACTAGCGGGGGGGCCGGAGCCAAAAACATTCAGTACTTC.